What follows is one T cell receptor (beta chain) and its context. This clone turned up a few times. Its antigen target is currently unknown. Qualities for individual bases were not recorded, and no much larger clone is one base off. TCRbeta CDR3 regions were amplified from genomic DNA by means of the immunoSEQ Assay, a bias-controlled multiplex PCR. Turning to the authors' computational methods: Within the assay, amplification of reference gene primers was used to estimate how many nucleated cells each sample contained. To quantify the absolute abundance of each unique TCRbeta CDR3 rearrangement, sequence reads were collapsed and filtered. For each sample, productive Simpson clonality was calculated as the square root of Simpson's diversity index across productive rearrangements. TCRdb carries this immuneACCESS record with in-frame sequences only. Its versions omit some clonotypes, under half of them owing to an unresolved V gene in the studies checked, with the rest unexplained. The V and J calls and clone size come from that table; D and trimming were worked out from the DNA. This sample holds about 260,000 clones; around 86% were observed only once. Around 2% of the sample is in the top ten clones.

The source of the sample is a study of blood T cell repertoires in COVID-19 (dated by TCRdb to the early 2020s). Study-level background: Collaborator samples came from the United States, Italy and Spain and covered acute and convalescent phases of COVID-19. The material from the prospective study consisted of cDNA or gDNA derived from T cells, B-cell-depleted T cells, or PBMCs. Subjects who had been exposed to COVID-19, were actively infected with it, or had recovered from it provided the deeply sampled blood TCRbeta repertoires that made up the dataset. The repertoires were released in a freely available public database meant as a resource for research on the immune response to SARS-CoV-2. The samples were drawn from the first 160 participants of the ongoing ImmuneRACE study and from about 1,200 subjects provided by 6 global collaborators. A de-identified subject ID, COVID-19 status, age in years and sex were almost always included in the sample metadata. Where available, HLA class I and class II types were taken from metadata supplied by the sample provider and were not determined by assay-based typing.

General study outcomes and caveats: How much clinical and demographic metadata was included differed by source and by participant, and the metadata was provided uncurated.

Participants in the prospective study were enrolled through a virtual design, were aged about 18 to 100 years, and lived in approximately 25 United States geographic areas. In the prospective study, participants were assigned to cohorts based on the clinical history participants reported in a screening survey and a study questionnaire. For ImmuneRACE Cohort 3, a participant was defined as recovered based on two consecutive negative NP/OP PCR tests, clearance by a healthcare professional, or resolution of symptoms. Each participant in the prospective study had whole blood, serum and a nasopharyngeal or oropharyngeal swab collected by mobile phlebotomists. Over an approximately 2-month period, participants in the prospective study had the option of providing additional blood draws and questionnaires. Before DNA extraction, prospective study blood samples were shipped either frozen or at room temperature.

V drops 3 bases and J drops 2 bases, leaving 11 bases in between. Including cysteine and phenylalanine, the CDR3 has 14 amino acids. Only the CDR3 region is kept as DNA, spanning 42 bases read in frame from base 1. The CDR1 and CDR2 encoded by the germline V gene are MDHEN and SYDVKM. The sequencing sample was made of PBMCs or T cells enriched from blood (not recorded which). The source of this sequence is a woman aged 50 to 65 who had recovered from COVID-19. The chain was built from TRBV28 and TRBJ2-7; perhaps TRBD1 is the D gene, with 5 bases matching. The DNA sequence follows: TGTGCCAGCAGTTTCGGCAGGGTAGCCTACGAGCAGTACTTC. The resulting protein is CASSFGRVAYEQYF.